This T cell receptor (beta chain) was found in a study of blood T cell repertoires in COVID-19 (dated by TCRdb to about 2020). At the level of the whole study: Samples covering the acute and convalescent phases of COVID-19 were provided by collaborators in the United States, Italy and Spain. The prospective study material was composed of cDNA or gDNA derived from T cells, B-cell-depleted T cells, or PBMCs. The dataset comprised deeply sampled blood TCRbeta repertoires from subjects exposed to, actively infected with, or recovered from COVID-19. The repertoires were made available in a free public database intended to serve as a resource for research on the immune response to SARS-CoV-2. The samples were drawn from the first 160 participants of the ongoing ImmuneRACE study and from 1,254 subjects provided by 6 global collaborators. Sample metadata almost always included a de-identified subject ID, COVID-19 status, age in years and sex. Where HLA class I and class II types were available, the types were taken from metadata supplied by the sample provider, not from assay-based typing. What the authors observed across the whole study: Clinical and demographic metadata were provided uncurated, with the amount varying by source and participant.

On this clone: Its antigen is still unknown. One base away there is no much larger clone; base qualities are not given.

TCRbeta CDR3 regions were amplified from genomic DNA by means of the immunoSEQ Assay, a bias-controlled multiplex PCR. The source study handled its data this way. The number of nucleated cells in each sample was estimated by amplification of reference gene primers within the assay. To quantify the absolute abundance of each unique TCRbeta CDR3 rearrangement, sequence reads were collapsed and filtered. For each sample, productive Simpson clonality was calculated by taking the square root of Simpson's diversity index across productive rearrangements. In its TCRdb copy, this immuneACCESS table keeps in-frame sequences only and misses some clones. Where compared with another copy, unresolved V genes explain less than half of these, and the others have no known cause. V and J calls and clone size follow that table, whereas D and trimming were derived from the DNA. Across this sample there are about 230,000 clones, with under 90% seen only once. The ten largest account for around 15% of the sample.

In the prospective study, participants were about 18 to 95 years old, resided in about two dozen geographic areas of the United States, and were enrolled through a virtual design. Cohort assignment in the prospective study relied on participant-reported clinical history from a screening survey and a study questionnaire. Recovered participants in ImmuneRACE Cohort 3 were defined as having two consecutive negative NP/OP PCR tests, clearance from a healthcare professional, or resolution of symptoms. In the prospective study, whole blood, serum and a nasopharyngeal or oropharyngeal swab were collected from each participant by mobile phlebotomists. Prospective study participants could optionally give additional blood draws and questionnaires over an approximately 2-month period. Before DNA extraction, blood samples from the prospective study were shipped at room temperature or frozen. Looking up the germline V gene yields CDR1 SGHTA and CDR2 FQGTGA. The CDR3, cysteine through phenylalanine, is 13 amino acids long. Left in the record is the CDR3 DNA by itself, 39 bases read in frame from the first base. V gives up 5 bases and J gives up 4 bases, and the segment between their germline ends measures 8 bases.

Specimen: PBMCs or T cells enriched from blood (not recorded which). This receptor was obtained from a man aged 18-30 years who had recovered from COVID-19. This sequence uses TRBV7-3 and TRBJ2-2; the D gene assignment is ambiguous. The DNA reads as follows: TGTGCCAGCAGCACTACACCCACCGGGGAGCTGTTTTTT. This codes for CASSTTPTGELFF.